These T cell receptor beta chains were read from a single sample in a study of beta chain features in type 1 diabetes. Produced via immunoSEQ multiplex PCR; TCRdb's table is partial and in-frame only. The table lists about 290,000 clones, under 8.5% of them singletons, with approximately 0.93% in the top ten. Sequences were obtained from central memory CD4+ T cells from blood. The receptors here all came from a woman aged 18-29 years in good health. CDR3s include the opening cysteine and the closing phenylalanine or tryptophan. Each record gives: CDR3 DNA, CDR3 protein, D gene, CDR3 length, J gene, V gene, clone size. A D gene is named only where the DNA matches it firmly. Where a row states a size, it is once, few, many or the class of an expanded clone; other rows omit it.

CDR3nt: TGTGCCAGCTCACCTAGCGGAAACACCATATATTTT
CDR3aa: CASSPSGNTIYF
d_gene: -
len: 12
j_gene: TRBJ1-3
v_gene: TRBV18
abundance: -

CDR3nt: TGTGCCACCCTCTTTGAGCCCCAGCATTTT
CDR3aa: CATLFEPQHF
d_gene: -
len: 10
j_gene: TRBJ1-5
v_gene: TRBV15
abundance: few

CDR3nt: TGTGCCAGCAGCTTAGCGCGGGGTTCGAACACCGGGGAGCTGTTTTTT
CDR3aa: CASSLARGSNTGELFF
d_gene: -
len: 16
j_gene: TRBJ2-2
v_gene: TRBV5-4
abundance: -

CDR3nt: TGTGCCAGCAGTGACCGTGATCGGGTGGAGTTCGAGGGCTACACCTTC
CDR3aa: CASSDRDRVEFEGYTF
d_gene: -
len: 16
j_gene: TRBJ1-2
v_gene: TRBV6-1
abundance: -

CDR3nt: TGTGCCAGCAGCCATGGAGATACGCAGTATTTT
CDR3aa: CASSHGDTQYF
d_gene: -
len: 11
j_gene: TRBJ2-3
v_gene: TRBV7-2
abundance: few

CDR3nt: TGTGCCAGCAGCCAAGACCCAAACTATGGCTACACCTTC
CDR3aa: CASSQDPNYGYTF
d_gene: -
len: 13
j_gene: TRBJ1-2
v_gene: TRBV14
abundance: -

CDR3nt: TGTGCCAGCAGCTTGAATCGTGACAATGAGCAGTTCTTC
CDR3aa: CASSLNRDNEQFF
d_gene: -
len: 13
j_gene: TRBJ2-1
v_gene: TRBV11-3
abundance: few

CDR3nt: TGTGCCGCTTCGGGACAGAACCAAGAGACCCAGTACTTC
CDR3aa: CAASGQNQETQYF
d_gene: TRBD1
len: 13
j_gene: TRBJ2-5
v_gene: TRBV11-1
abundance: few

CDR3nt: TGTGCCAGCGCCCGGGACCGAGACAATGAGCAGTTCTTC
CDR3aa: CASARDRDNEQFF
d_gene: -
len: 13
j_gene: TRBJ2-1
v_gene: TRBV2
abundance: -

CDR3nt: TGTGCCAGTAGTATAGATCGTCGGGGCGAAGCTTTCTTT
CDR3aa: CASSIDRRGEAFF
d_gene: -
len: 13
j_gene: TRBJ1-1
v_gene: TRBV19
abundance: -

CDR3nt: TGTGCCAGCAGCCCGAGGACAGGGGGCATAGGACACGAGCAGTACTTC
CDR3aa: CASSPRTGGIGHEQYF
d_gene: TRBD1
len: 16
j_gene: TRBJ2-7
v_gene: TRBV9
abundance: -

CDR3nt: TGTGCCAGCAGTGGGGGACTGGGACTCGCTGCCGGGGAGCTGTTTTTT
CDR3aa: CASSGGLGLAAGELFF
d_gene: -
len: 16
j_gene: TRBJ2-2
v_gene: TRBV2
abundance: -

CDR3nt: TGTGCCAGCAGTTTTGGGACTAGCGGGGGGTTGTCAGATACGCAGTATTTT
CDR3aa: CASSFGTSGGLSDTQYF
d_gene: TRBD2
len: 17
j_gene: TRBJ2-3
v_gene: TRBV28
abundance: -

CDR3nt: TGCGCCAGCAGCCAGGGACTTTCCCTACTTCGCACCTTC
CDR3aa: CASSQGLSLLRTF
d_gene: -
len: 13
j_gene: TRBJ1-2
v_gene: TRBV4-3
abundance: few

CDR3nt: TGTGCCAGCAGTTCCCCTTGGGGTGGAAACACCATATATTTT
CDR3aa: CASSSPWGGNTIYF
d_gene: -
len: 14
j_gene: TRBJ1-3
v_gene: TRBV6-5
abundance: few

CDR3nt: TGCGCCAGCAGCCAAGATGGTCAGGGTAACCCTAACTATGGCTACACCTTC
CDR3aa: CASSQDGQGNPNYGYTF
d_gene: -
len: 17
j_gene: TRBJ1-2
v_gene: TRBV4-3
abundance: many

CDR3nt: TGTGCCAGCAGCTTAGTGTCGGGGCAGATGACAGATACGCAGTATTTT
CDR3aa: CASSLVSGQMTDTQYF
d_gene: -
len: 16
j_gene: TRBJ2-3
v_gene: TRBV7-9
abundance: few

CDR3nt: TGTGCTAGCAGCTTACTTGACAGAGACAATGAGCAGTTCTTC
CDR3aa: CASSLLDRDNEQFF
d_gene: -
len: 14
j_gene: TRBJ2-1
v_gene: TRBV7-7
abundance: many

CDR3nt: TGTGCCAGCAGTTTCTGGTCTTCCGTTCACAATGAGCAGTTCTTC
CDR3aa: CASSFWSSVHNEQFF
d_gene: -
len: 15
j_gene: TRBJ2-1
v_gene: TRBV28
abundance: many

CDR3nt: TGCAGCGTTGACTGGACAGGCCTCTGGACCCTATGCTACACCTTC
CDR3aa: CSVDWTGLWTLCYTF
d_gene: TRBD1
len: 15
j_gene: TRBJ1-2
v_gene: TRBV29-1
abundance: -

CDR3nt: TGTGCCAGCTCACCAGGGACCAATCAGCCCCAGCATTTT
CDR3aa: CASSPGTNQPQHF
d_gene: -
len: 13
j_gene: TRBJ1-5
v_gene: TRBV18
abundance: few

CDR3nt: TGTGCCAGCAGTAAGACATACCAGTACCAAGAGACCCAGTACTTC
CDR3aa: CASSKTYQYQETQYF
d_gene: -
len: 15
j_gene: TRBJ2-5
v_gene: TRBV27
abundance: -

CDR3nt: TGTGCCAGCAGCTTAGTAGGGATGAACACTGAAGCTTTCTTT
CDR3aa: CASSLVGMNTEAFF
d_gene: -
len: 14
j_gene: TRBJ1-1
v_gene: TRBV7-2
abundance: -

CDR3nt: TGTGCCAGCAGCCGCACCGGGCAGTACTTC
CDR3aa: CASSRTGQYF
d_gene: -
len: 10
j_gene: TRBJ2-7
v_gene: TRBV7-3
abundance: few

CDR3nt: TGTGCCAGCAGCTTATGGCGTGGCACAGATACGCAGTATTTT
CDR3aa: CASSLWRGTDTQYF
d_gene: -
len: 14
j_gene: TRBJ2-3
v_gene: TRBV13
abundance: few

CDR3nt: TGTGCCAGCAGTGAAGTCCCCTCCGGACAGGGAGAAGCTTTCTTT
CDR3aa: CASSEVPSGQGEAFF
d_gene: TRBD1
len: 15
j_gene: TRBJ1-1
v_gene: TRBV2
abundance: -

CDR3nt: TGTGCCAGCAGCATAGATCCTAACTATGGCTACACCTTC
CDR3aa: CASSIDPNYGYTF
d_gene: -
len: 13
j_gene: TRBJ1-2
v_gene: TRBV6-6
abundance: few

CDR3nt: TGTGCCAGCAGCTTACCGGGAGGGCCGGGGGAGACCCAGTACTTC
CDR3aa: CASSLPGGPGETQYF
d_gene: TRBD2
len: 15
j_gene: TRBJ2-5
v_gene: TRBV13
abundance: few

CDR3nt: TGCGCCAGCACCCTGGGCCGAGCTAACTATGGCTACACCTTC
CDR3aa: CASTLGRANYGYTF
d_gene: -
len: 14
j_gene: TRBJ1-2
v_gene: TRBV5-1
abundance: -

CDR3nt: TGTGCCAGCAGTTTCCAGGGGGCAGGCACTGAAGCTTTCTTT
CDR3aa: CASSFQGAGTEAFF
d_gene: TRBD1
len: 14
j_gene: TRBJ1-1
v_gene: TRBV28
abundance: many

CDR3nt: TGTGCCAGCAGCCCGCGGACAGGGGGCCGGTATGGCTACACCTTC
CDR3aa: CASSPRTGGRYGYTF
d_gene: TRBD1
len: 15
j_gene: TRBJ1-2
v_gene: TRBV7-2
abundance: many

CDR3nt: TGCGCCAGCAAGGACAGGACAGGGGACTACAATGAGCAGTTCTTC
CDR3aa: CASKDRTGDYNEQFF
d_gene: TRBD1
len: 15
j_gene: TRBJ2-1
v_gene: TRBV5-1
abundance: -

CDR3nt: TGTGCCAGCAGCCTAAGCTCCTACAATGAGCAGTTCTTC
CDR3aa: CASSLSSYNEQFF
d_gene: -
len: 13
j_gene: TRBJ2-1
v_gene: TRBV9
abundance: few

CDR3nt: TGTGCCACCAGCAGAGATAGGGCCGATGGATCAGATACGCAGTATTTT
CDR3aa: CATSRDRADGSDTQYF
d_gene: -
len: 16
j_gene: TRBJ2-3
v_gene: TRBV15
abundance: -

CDR3nt: TGCAGCGTTTATGGGGACAGCAAGCTGAAAGCTTTCTTT
CDR3aa: CSVYGDSKLKAFF
d_gene: TRBD1
len: 13
j_gene: TRBJ1-1
v_gene: TRBV29-1
abundance: few

CDR3nt: TGTGCCAGCAGCTGGGCCCTGGAGGGAGGCTATGAGCAGTTCTTC
CDR3aa: CASSWALEGGYEQFF
d_gene: -
len: 15
j_gene: TRBJ2-1
v_gene: TRBV7-6
abundance: few

CDR3nt: TGTGCCAGCACAATATCGGACCCGAGGGGCACAGATACGCAGTATTTT
CDR3aa: CASTISDPRGTDTQYF
d_gene: -
len: 16
j_gene: TRBJ2-3
v_gene: TRBV27
abundance: -

CDR3nt: TGTGCCAGCAGCCGGGACAGTGAAGCTTTCTTT
CDR3aa: CASSRDSEAFF
d_gene: TRBD1
len: 11
j_gene: TRBJ1-1
v_gene: TRBV7-2
abundance: few

CDR3nt: TGTGCCGTCTCCCGGACGCACACCATATATTTT
CDR3aa: CAVSRTHTIYF
d_gene: -
len: 11
j_gene: TRBJ1-3
v_gene: TRBV19
abundance: -

CDR3nt: TGTGCCAGCAGCTTTTTGCTAGCGGGAGGCGTAGTGAACATTCAGTACTTC
CDR3aa: CASSFLLAGGVVNIQYF
d_gene: TRBD2
len: 17
j_gene: TRBJ2-4
v_gene: TRBV11-2
abundance: few

CDR3nt: TGTGCCAGCAGCCTCATGGACGGGGAGCTGTTTTTT
CDR3aa: CASSLMDGELFF
d_gene: -
len: 12
j_gene: TRBJ2-2
v_gene: TRBV7-2
abundance: few